The clone carrying this T cell receptor (beta chain) was counted between two and nine times. This may be a read error: a much more frequent sequence differs by one nucleotide. The germline V gene has CDR1 SGHRS and CDR2 YFSETQ. V gave up 2 bases and J gave up 3 bases, with 8 bases separating them. CDR3 length: 13 amino acids. TCRdb analysed the 5' RACE reads with MiXCR anew, one entry per CDR3 protein. Among approximately 8,900 distinct CDR3 sequences listed, roughly a quarter were seen once. Sample: naive CD4+ T cells sorted from a lymph node. Indicated subset: naive CD4+ T cells, CD4+CD45RA+CD25-. The receptor was isolated from a female donor with breast cancer. The rearrangement links TRBV5-1 to TRBJ1-1; D call uncertain. This CDR3 reads CASSLTSDTEAFF. CDR3 nucleotide sequence: TGCGCCAGCAGCTTAACGTCAGACACTGAAGCTTTCTTT.